These 21 T cell receptor beta chains were all obtained from the same sample, sequenced in a study of vaccination and CD4 T cells after COVID-19. These receptors' targets are unknown. Cultured CD4+ T cell DNA underwent sequencing with the Oncomine TCR Beta short-read assay. TCRdb re-called the PCR reads with MiXCR, one entry per CDR3 protein. Among about 17,000 distinct CDR3 sequences listed, about 56% were seen once. Treatment described: approximately 9-day PBMC culture with coronavirus spike peptide pools or control peptides (ViraFEST assay). The sequenced sample consisted of CD4+ T cells from blood, cultured in vitro. The receptors derive from a human donor who had recovered from COVID-19.

This chain links TRBV20-1 with TRBJ1-1; no reliable D call. From germline, CDR1 is DFQATT and CDR2 SNEGSKA (reference sequence). V dropped 3 bases and J dropped 1 base, with 3 bases sitting between them. This CDR3 has 11 residues. For the CDR3, the DNA is TGCAGTGCTAGTCGGAACACTGAAGCTTTCTTT. Translating gives CSASRNTEAFF.

The gene calls are TRBV6-4 and TRBJ2-5, with a possible D match to TRBD1 (5 bases). Germline V gene lookup returns CDR1 MRHNA and CDR2 SNTAGT. This CDR3 comprises 13 residues. The ends were cut back, 8 bases at V and 5 bases at J, with 15 bases in the middle. CDR3 nucleotides: TGTGCCAGCTTCTGCGACAGTAGGGAGACCCAGTACTTC. This sequence encodes CASFCDSRETQYF.

This clonotype has just a few counts. The genes are TRBV19 and TRBJ1-2; D unclear. V lost 2 bases to trimming and J lost 5 bases, with 9 bases between them. Germline V CDR1 and CDR2: LNHDA, SQIVND (reference sequence). CDR3 size: 13 residues. The CDR3, as DNA: TGTGCCAGTAGTATACCCGGCCCATATGGCTACACCTTC. Translation: CASSIPGPYGYTF.

This clonotype came up a few times. The genes are TRBV5-5 and TRBJ1-2, with no clear D. Germline V CDR1 and CDR2: SGHKS, YYEKEE (reference sequence). CDR3 length: 11 amino acids. The germline V and J ends were trimmed by 2 bases and 7 bases, with 6 bases remaining between them. The CDR3 protein is CASSFLGGYTF. The CDR3, as DNA: TGTGCCAGCAGCTTCTTAGGTGGCTACACCTTC.

This rearrangement joins TRBV20-1 to TRBJ2-5; D is undetermined. Germline-derived CDR1 and CDR2 are DFQATT and SNEGSKA (reference sequence). The CDR3 has 13 residues. Trimming cost V 5 bases and J 5 bases, with 15 bases left between them. CDR3 sequence reads: CSASPLGKETQYF. The CDR3 DNA follows: TGCAGTGCTTCCCCGCTAGGGAAGGAGACCCAGTACTTC.

This clonotype has only a few counts. The V gene is TRBV6-2 or TRBV6-3, the J gene TRBJ1-2; no clear D. Germline values: CDR1 MNHEY, CDR2 SVGEGT. The CDR3 spans 13 residues. Trimming shortened V by 4 bases and J by 8 bases, and 14 bases separated the two germline ends. This CDR3 is CASSSPRIRGYTF. CDR3 nucleotide sequence: TGTGCCAGCAGTTCACCCAGGATCCGCGGCTACACCTTC.

The sample holds a few counts of this clonotype. The rearrangement uses TRBV6-5 and TRBJ2-2, with D perhaps TRBD1 (6 bases). V was clipped by 3 bases and J by 7 bases, with 15 bases between them. This CDR3 is built from 15 residues. Per the germline V gene, CDR1 is MNHEY and CDR2 is SVGAGI. DNA of the CDR3: TGTGCCAGCAGTTATTCAGGGGTCGGTGTCGGGGAGCTGTTTTTT. It yields the protein CASSYSGVGVGELFF.

The chain is built from TRBV6-4 and TRBJ1-3; possible D gene TRBD1, 6 bases. CDR1 and CDR2 from the germline V gene are MRHNA and SNTAGT. The CDR3 has 15 residues. V was trimmed by 2 bases and J by 7 bases, leaving 15 bases between them. The CDR3 DNA reads as TGTGCCAGCAGTGACGGAGGGGGAGAAGAGAACACCATATATTTT. Amino acid sequence: CASSDGGGEENTIYF.

The chain couples TRBV9 to TRBJ2-7; D may be TRBD1 or TRBD2 (5 bases each). The V end was cut by 0 bases, the J end by 6 bases, with 10 bases between. The V gene's germline CDR1 is SGDLS and CDR2 YYNGEE. CDR3 size: 13 residues. DNA for the CDR3: TGTGCCAGCAGCGTAGCTGAGGGGCTCGAGCAGTACTTC. As protein: CASSVAEGLEQYF.

The chain is built from TRBV2 and TRBJ1-1, with D perhaps matching TRBD1 (5 bases). The germline gives CDR1 SNHLY, CDR2 FYNNEI. The V gene lost 6 bases and the J gene lost 1 base, with 9 bases spanning the gap. The CDR3 consists of 13 residues. For the CDR3, the DNA is TGTGCCAGCAGGCAGGGCCCGAACACTGAAGCTTTCTTT. Residues: CASRQGPNTEAFF.

This clonotype was detected a few times. The chain has TRBV7-3 and TRBJ2-1; 7 nucleotides match TRBD2. Per germline, CDR1 SGHTA and CDR2 FQGTGA. CDR3 length equals 16 residues. V gave up 1 base and J gave up 0 bases; unmatched junction bases: 3. The CDR3 sequence is CASSLMLAASYNEQFF. DNA for the CDR3: TGTGCCAGCAGCTTAATGCTAGCGGCCTCCTACAATGAGCAGTTCTTC. Complete variable domain (other parts from reference TRBV7-3 and TRBJ2-1): GAGVSQTPSNKVTEKGKYVELRCDPISGHTALYWYRQSLGQGPEFLIYFQGTGAADDSGLPNDRFFAVRPEGSVSTLKIQRTERGDSAVYLCASSLMLAASYNEQFFGPGTRLTVL.

The chain joins TRBV20-1 to TRBJ2-5, with TRBD2 identical over 13 bases. This CDR3 comprises 15 residues. CDR1 and CDR2 from the germline V gene are DFQATT and SNEGSKA (reference sequence). V shed 2 bases and J 2 bases; nucleotides not matched to a gene: 2. CDR3 sequence (DNA): TGCAGTGCTAGACGGACTAGCGGGAGACAAGAGACCCAGTACTTC. It codes for CSARRTSGRQETQYF.

This chain joins TRBV20-1 and TRBJ1-2; D might be TRBD1 (5 bases). The CDR3 has 15 amino acids. The V gene lost 3 bases and the J gene lost 2 bases, with 16 bases spanning the gap. Per germline, CDR1 DFQATT and CDR2 SNEGSKA (reference sequence). The CDR3 sequence is CSARGDTLRNYGYTF. In nucleotides, the CDR3 is TGCAGTGCTAGGGGGGATACACTGCGAAACTATGGCTACACCTTC.

The chain employs TRBV19 and TRBJ2-5; D gene ambiguous. V lost 8 bases, J lost 5 bases, and 15 bases lay in between. Germline V gene lookup returns CDR1 LNHDA and CDR2 SQIVND (reference sequence). The CDR3 is 13 amino acids. CDR3 DNA sequence: TGTGCCAGTTCTCTCCCAGCCAGGGAGACCCAGTACTTC. Amino acids: CASSLPARETQYF.

The chain has TRBV28 and TRBJ1-6, with D unresolved. Per germline, CDR1 MDHEN and CDR2 SYDVKM. V was clipped by 4 bases and J by 10 bases, with 20 bases between them. This CDR3 has 16 residues. The CDR3 reads CASSSLRRHLLSPLHF. In DNA form, the CDR3 reads TGTGCCAGCAGTTCACTGCGCCGCCATCTTCTCTCACCCCTCCACTTT.

The V gene is TRBV12-3 or TRBV12-4, the J gene TRBJ2-3; 12 nucleotides agree with TRBD2. The V gene end was trimmed by 6 bases and the J gene end by 7 bases; junction bases not matched to a gene: 2. The CDR3 runs 13 residues. CDR3 residues: CASRTSGRHTQYF. For the CDR3, the DNA is TGTGCCAGCAGGACTAGCGGGAGACATACGCAGTATTTT.

The sample holds one count of this clonotype. The chain employs TRBV28 and TRBJ2-1, with TRBD2 matching 14 bases. This CDR3 comprises 17 residues. V was pared by 6 bases and J by 0 bases, with 4 bases of the junction left unmatched. Germline V gene data show CDR1 as MDHEN and CDR2 as SYDVKM. The CDR3 sequence is CASRGLAGARSYNEQFF. DNA for the CDR3: TGTGCCAGCAGGGGACTAGCGGGAGCTCGCTCCTACAATGAGCAGTTCTTC.

This chain uses TRBV18 with TRBJ2-4, with a tentative D call TRBD2 (5 bases). V was pared by 5 bases and J by 6 bases, with 14 bases between. CDR3 length: 14 residues. Germline CDR1 reads KGHSH; CDR2 reads LQKENI. CDR3 sequence reads: CASSSSGFPNIQYF. Here the CDR3 DNA reads TGTGCCAGCTCATCTTCGGGGTTCCCAAACATTCAGTACTTC.

Written as DNA, the CDR3 is TGCAGTGCGCGACAGGGCCGGGAAAAACTGTTTTTT. Residues: CSARQGREKLFF. This chain uses TRBV20-1 with TRBJ1-4; 7 bases map to TRBD1. CDR1 is DFQATT, CDR2 SNEGSKA, per germline (reference sequence). The CDR3 sequence is 12 residues long. J lost 8 bases, V lost 6 bases, and 6 bases had no gene match.

The chain employs TRBV5-4 and TRBJ2-5, with 11 bases matching TRBD2. CDR3 length: 15 residues. V lost 0 bases to trimming and J lost 3 bases; unmatched junction nucleotides: 1. From germline, CDR1 is SGHNT and CDR2 YYREEE (reference sequence). CDR3 DNA sequence: TGTGCCAGCAGCTTGGTACTAGCGGGAGAAGAGACCCAGTACTTC. It translates to CASSLVLAGEETQYF.

This chain joins TRBV20-1 and TRBJ1-6; D may be TRBD1 (6 bases). Germline V lookup: CDR1 DFQATT, CDR2 SNEGSKA (reference sequence). The CDR3 is 16 residues long. Trimming stripped 0 bases from V and 6 bases from J, with 15 bases between. CDR3 amino acids: CSARDGQSHGNSPLHF. The CDR3 DNA reads TGCAGTGCTAGAGATGGACAGAGCCACGGTAATTCACCCCTCCACTTT.